This entry is about one T cell receptor (beta chain). Its antigen is not known. These data are taken from a study of T cell responses to AZD1222 COVID-19 vaccine. About the study: Pooled in the analysis were second doses at about 4 or about 12 weeks.

Germline V CDR1 and CDR2: SGHRS, YFSETQ. V lost 0 bases to trimming and J lost 2 bases, with 10 bases between them. This CDR3 has 15 amino acids. General study findings and limits: Regions 160-218 and 743-854 dominated among vaccine-associated CD4 TCRs spanning spike. Clonal diversity was possibly underestimated; the donors were predominantly white British and more often female.

The assay was immunoSEQ multiplex PCR, and TCRdb's table has in-frame clones only and misses some. The data contain 150,000 to 200,000 clones, 85% to 95% of them seen just once; the ten biggest clones take up less than 1.5%. The chain couples TRBV5-1 to TRBJ2-3, with D unclear. The sequenced sample was peripheral blood, obtained on day 0 of AZD1222 vaccination. The sequence came from an adult in good health. The CDR3: CASSLDPTSTDTQYF. The CDR3 DNA sequence: TGCGCCAGCAGCTTGGACCCGACCTCCACAGATACGCAGTATTTT.